This T cell receptor beta chain was profiled in a study of cytomegalovirus exposure and HLA in healthy donors listed by TCRdb under 2017. Broadly, across the study: An earlier analysis of 587 of the donors reported about 300 Gb of sequence data and 95 million to 140 million unique TCR beta sequences obtained from some 170 million T cells. Roughly 5 DR-DQ haplotypes were handled as single units for association and clustering because linkage in the cohort was strong. About 280 gigabases of sequencing data and 75 million to 85 million unique TCR sequences made up an early release that covered over 550 HLA-typed donors. Donor age, sex, ethnicity and CMV serostatus were compiled together with the repertoire data. A later analysis re-examined previously published TCR beta repertoires from 610 or so donors and added high-resolution HLA genotyping to investigate patterns of TCR occurrence. Rather than drawing on any new phenotypic data, the later analysis identified candidate immune exposures from TCR beta sequences and the way those sequences occurred across donors. HLA typing covered class I and class II loci at four-digit resolution. In a later genetic analysis, genome-wide SNP genotypes for about 55% of the 666 donors were used, and that subset was treated as a discovery cohort. Typing coverage differed by locus: A, B, C, DRB1 and DQB1 were typed in about 620-630 donors, DQA1 in 500 to 550, DPA1 in around 600, and DPB1 in around 440. The genetic ancestry cluster associated with self-reported Caucasian donors included roughly 84% of the roughly 400 genotyped donors. To decide whether each TCR beta V gene segment behaved as functional or pseudogenic, an earlier analysis of nearly 600 of the donors relied on high-throughput TCR beta sequencing. Among about 390 genotyped donors of the cohort, an average of about 240,000 unique TCR beta nucleotide sequences were sequenced per donor, approximately 20% of them non-productive. The study combined high-throughput TCR immunosequencing, statistical association of individual TCRs with disease status, and machine learning to predict cytomegalovirus infection status. Every discovery cohort repertoire had been produced on one sequencing platform. Besides the first cohort of approximately 710 subjects, a separate validation cohort made up of around 120 different subjects was used. The T cell repertoires of 666 subjects were profiled by immunosequencing and related to cytomegalovirus serostatus. The aim of the study was to test whether cataloging public T cell receptors could identify signatures of past pathogen exposure. Paper-wide results and their limitations: Most CMV-associated TCR beta chains appeared to be HLA-restricted in a later analysis, and the HLA associations seemed to be driven largely by CMV exposure. A later analysis reported that several top co-occurrence clusters appeared linked to parvovirus B19, influenza, CMV and Epstein-Barr virus. A later genetic analysis reported fewer N-insertions in productive TCRs among donors in an Asian-associated ancestry cluster than the 666-donor mean. According to the authors, the approach could potentially be generalized to other disease states and immunological phenotypes. A later analysis associated about 17,000 TCR beta sequences with specific HLA alleles at a false discovery rate of 0.05. The 87-base-pair reads could not distinguish some IMGT-functional V segments, including TRBV6-2 and TRBV6-3, so those segments were excluded. In a later analysis, HLA-associated TCR beta chains showed more clonal expansion and lower generation probabilities than non-associated chains that were equally common. Because counts were too low, fewer than 20 rarely observed V segments, including chromosome 9 orphons, were excluded from the earlier analysis of around 640 of the donors. Immune exposure information for the cohort was limited to CMV serostatus. A further reported finding was that TCR beta sequences accurately predicted the HLA-A and HLA-B alleles for most subjects in the first cohort. A cluster of highly shared sequence variants was judged likely to represent a technical artifact of the sequencing pipeline. In the study, some 160 TCR beta chains were listed as associated with cytomegalovirus. Assigning TCR associations to individual alleles was difficult when HLA alleles, especially DR and DQ, strongly co-occurred. A later genetic analysis associated a missense DCLRE1C variant with V-gene and J-gene trimming of TCR beta chains, and an independent cohort replicated the association. Linkage disequilibrium might explain the correlated functional status among segregating V segments, but an unknown experimental factor could not be excluded. A few of the identified cytomegalovirus-associated TCR beta chains were confirmed in vitro to be specific for cytomegalovirus antigens. The classifier was reported to diagnose cytomegalovirus status with high specificity and sensitivity in both the original cohort and the validation cohort. Only TCR beta chains were sequenced in this cohort, and the absence of alpha or paired-chain data limited detectable features. Most TCR sequences were observed very rarely across donors, whereas some public TCRs were present in many individuals. Because some donors lacked HLA typing at each locus, the association tests relied only on the typed subset. In an earlier analysis of more than 450 of the donors, most TCR beta V segments were observed in productive rearrangements about 87% or about 30% of the time, broadly matching IMGT annotations. In a later analysis, the rate of TCR association differed among HLA loci, with DRB1 alleles having the most associated TCRs and HLA-C alleles having the fewest. Presence/absence analyses assumed roughly uniform sequencing depth across donors, an assumption that may not hold.

The cohort comprised some 700 healthy bone marrow donors. At the time of sampling, every cohort member was nominally healthy, though immune exposures that went unrecorded were likely present. The donor was CMV seropositive and was included in the group of 289 seropositive cohort members. A peripheral blood sample was provided by each donor, and peripheral blood mononuclear cells were used for TCR beta sequencing. Genomic DNA extraction from the blood cell samples was performed with the Qiagen DNeasy Blood Extraction Kit. The library was built by means of the immunoSEQ multiplex PCR assay. For the multiplex PCR, a mixture combining 60 forward primers for TCR Vbeta segments and 13 reverse primers for TCR Jbeta segments was used. Amplification of the CDR3 region of rearranged TCR beta genes was performed with a multiplex PCR assay on genomic DNA. On the Illumina HiSeq System, the amplified TCR beta libraries were sequenced as 87-base-pair reads. Under the source paper's analysis protocol: In a later analysis, around 80 million unique TCR beta chains were counted across the roughly 670 repertoires, and around 10 million of these chains were shared by at least two donors. A nearest-neighbor algorithm error-corrected the raw reads and collapsed the reads into unique sequences, merging closely related sequences to remove PCR and sequencing errors. CDR3 sequences were aligned to IMGT reference sequences to assign V, D and J gene segments. Each retained sequence needed at least a six-nucleotide match to both a V gene segment and a J gene segment. Rearrangements were classified as productive when the CDR3 lacked stop codons and remained in frame with V and J, and all other rearrangements were classified as non-productive. CDR3 was defined by IMGT convention, running from the second conserved V-encoded cysteine to the conserved J-encoded phenylalanine. The earlier analysis of approximately 500 of the donors excluded sequences that lacked an unambiguous match to a single V gene segment. In an earlier analysis of roughly 500 of the donors, V segments were called functional above 56.7% productive rearrangements and were called segregating when the between-donor standard deviation exceeded 5%. A statistical classification framework was developed to diagnose cytomegalovirus status using the catalog of TCR beta chain sequences. In a later analysis, TCR nucleotide sequences were compared against IMGT/GENE-DB human TR gene sequences so that V and J genes could be assigned. Using the TCRdist pipeline, a later analysis assigned CDR3 sequences along with most-parsimonious VDJ recombination scenarios. A later analysis defined each TCR beta chain by its CDR3 amino acid sequence plus V-gene family, and excluded reads lacking a unique V-gene family. In a later analysis, fewer than 600 highly shared, low-generation-probability nucleotide sequences were removed to address suspected cross-contamination and a sequencing artifact. For each public chain, a later analysis derived a clonal expansion index from normalized ranks of inferred template counts within each repertoire. A later analysis computed generation probabilities with a VDJ recombination model fitted to out-of-frame rearrangements, and checked the results against IGoR. Hypergeometric tests were used in a later analysis to score TCR-TCR, TCR-HLA and TCR-CMV co-occurrence, with a repertoire-size bias correction applied to the TCR pairs. False discovery rates were estimated in a later analysis by permuting HLA or CMV assignments 20 times. A later analysis grouped co-occurring TCRs with DBSCAN, adding TCRdist sequence similarity when clustering within HLA-allele-positive subsets. Repertoires with fewer than 30,000 or more than 120,000 public chains, plus five repertoires with anomalous nucleotide sharing, were excluded from co-occurrence clustering. TCRdb holds this immuneACCESS table with in-frame rearrangements only. Some clones are missing; in checked studies, unresolved V genes explain under half, and the rest has no known cause. That table supplies the V and J calls and clone size; D and trimming were determined from the DNA. The sample table contains approximately 160,000 clones; only one count was recorded for approximately 80% of them. The ten top clones hold about 5% of the sample.

Worth noting for this clone: Its target antigen remains unknown. Base quality data are lacking; no much larger clone is found one base away.

Trimming removed 5 bases from V and 1 base from J; the gene matches leave 5 bases unexplained. CDR1 and CDR2 (SEHNR, FQNEAQ) derive from the germline V gene (reference sequence). The CDR3 spans 15 residues, from the cysteine through the phenylalanine. The DNA shown is the 45-base CDR3, in frame from base 1. The specimen sequenced was PBMCs. The source of this sequence is a woman between 45 and 65 years old in good health and CMV-seropositive. This chain joins TRBV7-9 to TRBJ1-1; 9 nucleotides in the junction match TRBD1. The CDR3 is CASSPGTGRNTEAFF. Read as DNA, the sequence is TGTGCCAGCAGCCCCGGGACAGGGAGGAACACTGAAGCTTTCTTT.